The 5 T cell receptor beta chains given below trace back to one sample, sequenced in a study of T cells in Graves' hyperthyroidism and ophthalmopathy. Authors of the study amplified TCR beta CDR3 regions from RNA transcripts. An initial round of RT-PCR targeting the TCR CDR3 relied on the HTBI primer set. One entry per CDR3 protein, called by TCRdb with MiXCR from the multiplex PCR reads. The sample lists around 760,000 distinct CDR3 sequences, roughly a third occurring once. Source material: blood. These receptors were taken from a woman between 40 and 50 years old with Graves' hyperthyroidism.

This clonotype was picked up one time. This chain joins TRBV25-1 and TRBJ1-2, with D perhaps matching TRBD1 (5 bases). The germline V and J ends were trimmed by 1 base and 5 bases, with 8 bases remaining between them. The CDR3 runs 13 residues. Germline loops: CDR1 MGHDK, CDR2 SYGVNS. The CDR3 loop reads CASSEWGTYGYTF. In DNA form, the CDR3 reads TGTGCCAGCAGTGAATGGGGGACTTATGGCTACACCTTC.

This chain uses TRBV7-9 with TRBJ1-1; D is uncertain. The CDR3 is made up of 13 amino acids. Trimming took 4 bases from V and 10 from J, leaving 16 bases between them. From germline, CDR1 is SEHNR and CDR2 FQNEAQ (reference sequence). The CDR3, as DNA: TGTGCCAGCAGCTCCCCCCTGGGTTTCGGAGCTTTCTTT. Its protein is CASSSPLGFGAFF.

This clonotype was counted only a few times. The V call is TRBV5-4, the J call TRBJ1-1, with D perhaps matching TRBD1 (5 bases). CDR1 is SGHNT and CDR2 is YYREEE in the germline V gene (reference sequence). Trimming took 2 bases from V and 6 from J, leaving 14 bases between them. CDR3 length: 14 amino acids. In DNA form, the CDR3 reads TGTGCCAGCAGCTTAACTCAAATGGGGGCTGAAGCTTTCTTT. This translates into CASSLTQMGAEAFF.

There are many counts of this clonotype. This rearrangement joins TRBV7-9 to TRBJ1-2, with D hard to call. The V and J ends lost 5 bases and 4 bases respectively, with 20 bases between them. The CDR3 contains 16 residues. Germline loops: CDR1 SEHNR, CDR2 FQNEAQ (reference sequence). Here the CDR3 reads CASSPGGADGSYGYTF. The CDR3 DNA is TGTGCCAGCAGCCCGGGAGGTGCGGACGGAAGCTATGGCTACACCTTC.

The chain joins TRBV2 to TRBJ1-2, with 7 positions matching TRBD1. The J segment lost 3 bases and the V segment lost 11 bases, leaving 9 bases of the junction unmatched. The CDR3 has 13 residues. Per germline, CDR1 SNHLY and CDR2 FYNNEI. The CDR3 protein is CAGKAGGDYGYTF. CDR3 in DNA: TGTGCCGGGAAGGCAGGGGGGGACTATGGCTACACCTTC.